This TCR beta chain appears in the sequencing data of a study of CD8 T cells in ankylosing spondylitis. Findings and limits, study-wide: Disease-linked clones reportedly showed significant enrichment in matched ankylosing spondylitis synovial fluid.

Researchers built TCR beta libraries using quantitative 5'-RACE with molecular barcodes. MiXCR, applied by TCRdb to the 5' RACE reads, yields one record per CDR3 protein. In the table there are about 39,000 distinct CDR3 sequences, around 3% of which are singletons. This clonotype was seen repeatedly, ten times or more. Its antigen is not known. This TCR was sampled from a male donor with ankylosing spondylitis or in good health (not recorded which). The material sequenced was blood, either unsorted or a sorted T cell fraction (not recorded which).

The CDR3: CASSPDEDTQYF. CDR3 sequence (DNA): TGTGCCAGCAGCCCCGATGAAGATACGCAGTATTTT. V and J are TRBV9 and TRBJ2-3; no reliable D call. Germline CDR1 reads SGDLS; CDR2 reads YYNGEE. This CDR3 spans 12 amino acids. V was trimmed by 4 bases and J by 5 bases, leaving 8 bases between them.